This T cell receptor (beta chain) appears in the sequencing data of a study of cytomegalovirus exposure and HLA in healthy donors. Study summary: In an early release, HLA-typed donors contributed tens of millions of unique TCR sequences.

The PCR was carried out with 60 Vbeta primers and 13 Jbeta primers. Sequenced by immunoSEQ multiplex PCR; TCRdb stores in-frame clones only, minus some. This table holds fewer than 85,000 clones, roughly two thirds found once. On this clone: Its antigen is as yet unknown.

General study results and limits: Researchers reportedly found TCR beta sequences accurately predicted most subjects' HLA-A and HLA-B alleles.

Looked up from germline, CDR1 is MDHEN and CDR2 is SYDVKM. V lost 6 bases to trimming and J lost 7 bases; unmatched junction nucleotides: 14. CDR3 length equals 16 residues. V gene TRBV28 combines with J gene TRBJ1-4; 7 nucleotides align to TRBD1. Sequences were obtained from PBMCs. The sequence was collected from a man in his sixties in good health and CMV-seropositive. DNA of the CDR3: TGTGCCAGCAGCCTCAAGCAGGGGGTTGTGAGTGAAAAACTGTTTTTT. Residues: CASSLKQGVVSEKLFF.